This is a list of T cell receptor beta chains from one sample in a study of shared clonotypes between healthy human individuals. Generated by immunoSEQ multiplex PCR, the TCRdb table keeps only in-frame clones and is missing some. The table includes some 1.4 million clones, roughly 95% detected once. Source material: naive CD4+ T cells sorted from blood. These receptors were obtained from a man aged 25 to 40 in good health. The CDR3 runs from the conserved cysteine through the conserved F or W. D genes are given only for firm matches. Expanded clones get a size class; other rows say once, few or many, or leave the size out.

j_call v_call clone_size d_call cdr3_nt cdr3_aa
TRBJ2-7 TRBV21-1 . . TGTGCCAGCAGCAAACGGGGAACCTACGAGCAGTACTTC CASSKRGTYEQYF
TRBJ2-3 TRBV5-8 . . TGTGCCAGCAGCTTGGTTAGCGGAGGAGATACGCAGTATTTT CASSLVSGGDTQYF
TRBJ1-1 TRBV29-1 once TRBD1 TGCAGCGCTTCGGGTCTGACAGGGTTCCACTCTTCCGCTGAAGCTTTCTTT CSASGLTGFHSSAEAFF
TRBJ1-2 TRBV7-9 . . TGTGCCAGCAGCTTCCAGGGACTCCATTTAGTAGGCTACACCTTC CASSFQGLHLVGYTF
TRBJ1-5 TRBV28 . . TGTGCCAGCAGTTTTGAGAGATATAGCAATCAGCCCCAGCATTTT CASSFERYSNQPQHF
TRBJ2-1 TRBV28 . . TGTGCCAGCAGTGTAATTAGCACTGAGCAGTTCTTC CASSVISTEQFF
TRBJ2-1 TRBV9 once TRBD2 TGTGCCAGCAGCTCCGGACTAGCGGGTTACAATGAGCAGTTCTTC CASSSGLAGYNEQFF
TRBJ2-1 TRBV19 . . TGTGCCAGTAGTGATAGGAGGCATGAGCAGTTCTTC CASSDRRHEQFF
TRBJ2-1 TRBV6-1 . . TGTGCCAGCAGTGCTGTTAGCGGTTACAATGAGCAGTTCTTC CASSAVSGYNEQFF
TRBJ2-1 TRBV4-2 . . TGTGCCAGCAGCCAAGAACAGAGCTATGAGCAGTTCTTC CASSQEQSYEQFF
TRBJ2-7 TRBV5-6 . . TGTGCCAGCAGCCCAATGACACGAGCCTACGAGCAGTACTTC CASSPMTRAYEQYF
TRBJ2-6 TRBV19 . TRBD2 TGTGCCAGTAGTCGTCGGGAGGGCTCTGGGGCCAACGTCCTGACTTTC CASSRREGSGANVLTF
TRBJ2-2 TRBV7-3 . . TGTGCCAGCAGCTTACAGGGACCGGAAAACACCGGGGAGCTGTTTTTT CASSLQGPENTGELFF